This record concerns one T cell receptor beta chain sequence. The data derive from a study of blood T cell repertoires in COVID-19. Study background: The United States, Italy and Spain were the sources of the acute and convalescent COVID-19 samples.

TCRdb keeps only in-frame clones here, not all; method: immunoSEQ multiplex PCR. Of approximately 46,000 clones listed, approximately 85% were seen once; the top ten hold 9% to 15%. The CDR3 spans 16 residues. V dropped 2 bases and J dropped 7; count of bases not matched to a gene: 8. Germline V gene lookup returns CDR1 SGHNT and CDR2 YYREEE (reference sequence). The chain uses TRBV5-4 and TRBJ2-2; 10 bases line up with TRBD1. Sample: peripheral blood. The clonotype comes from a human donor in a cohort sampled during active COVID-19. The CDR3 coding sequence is TGTGCCAGCAGCTTAGGGACAGGGGAGTACGGCGGGGAGCTGTTTTTT. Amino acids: CASSLGTGEYGGELFF. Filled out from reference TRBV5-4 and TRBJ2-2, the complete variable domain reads ETGVTQSPTHLIKTRGQQVTLRCSSQSGHNTVSWYQQALGQGPQFIFQYYREEENGRGNFPPRFSGLQFPNYSSELNVNALELDDSALYLCASSLGTGEYGGELFFGEGSRLTVL.